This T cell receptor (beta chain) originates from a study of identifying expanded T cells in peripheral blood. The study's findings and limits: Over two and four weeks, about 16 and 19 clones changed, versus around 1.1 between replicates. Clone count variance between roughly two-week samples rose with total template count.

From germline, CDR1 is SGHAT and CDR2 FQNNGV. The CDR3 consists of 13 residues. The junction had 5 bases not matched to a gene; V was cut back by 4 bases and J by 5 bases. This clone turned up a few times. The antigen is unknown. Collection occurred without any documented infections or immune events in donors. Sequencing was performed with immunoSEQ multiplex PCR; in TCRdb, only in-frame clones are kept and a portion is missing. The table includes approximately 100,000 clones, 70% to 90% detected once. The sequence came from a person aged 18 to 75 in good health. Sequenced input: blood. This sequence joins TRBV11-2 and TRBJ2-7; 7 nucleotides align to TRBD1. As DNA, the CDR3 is TGTGCCAGCAGCTACAGAGGACAGGACGAGCAGTACTTC. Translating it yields CASSYRGQDEQYF.